This T cell receptor beta chain was obtained from a study of beta chain features in type 1 diabetes. This clone has just a few counts. As every portion of the isolated RNA was reverse transcribed, the sequencing read expressed TCRB transcripts. Data came from immunoSEQ multiplex PCR; TCRdb stores just in-frame clones and leaves some out. The sample records under 500,000 clones, 25% to 35% being singletons. The junction had 7 bases not matched to a gene; V was cut back by 0 bases and J by 2 bases. Germline CDR1 and CDR2: MGHRA and YSYEKL. There are 18 residues in the CDR3. The sequenced sample consisted of naive CD4+ T cells from blood. The V gene is TRBV4-1, the J gene TRBJ2-7; 13 positions match TRBD2. This sequence was found in a man aged 18-30 years in good health. CDR3 residues: CASSQENLGLAGTYEQYF. The CDR3 bases are TGCGCCAGCAGCCAAGAGAATTTGGGACTAGCGGGGACCTACGAGCAGTACTTC.